This T cell receptor beta chain appears in the sequencing data of a study of T cell responses to AZD1222 COVID-19 vaccine. Only in-frame clones appear in the TCRdb table, and some are missing; sequencing was by immunoSEQ multiplex PCR. Among around 100,000 clones listed, around 90% were seen once. The receptor comes from an adult in good health. The sequencing used peripheral blood, collected on day 0 of AZD1222 vaccination.

The chain's CDR3 is CASSREGISDSPLHF. The CDR3 DNA sequence: TGTGCCAGCAGCAGGGAGGGGATATCTGATTCACCCCTCCACTTT. The chain is built from TRBV2 and TRBJ1-6; D is possibly TRBD1 (5 bases). This CDR3 is built from 15 residues. CDR1 is SNHLY and CDR2 is FYNNEI in the germline V gene. Trimming removed 6 bases at V and 8 bases at J, with 17 bases between.